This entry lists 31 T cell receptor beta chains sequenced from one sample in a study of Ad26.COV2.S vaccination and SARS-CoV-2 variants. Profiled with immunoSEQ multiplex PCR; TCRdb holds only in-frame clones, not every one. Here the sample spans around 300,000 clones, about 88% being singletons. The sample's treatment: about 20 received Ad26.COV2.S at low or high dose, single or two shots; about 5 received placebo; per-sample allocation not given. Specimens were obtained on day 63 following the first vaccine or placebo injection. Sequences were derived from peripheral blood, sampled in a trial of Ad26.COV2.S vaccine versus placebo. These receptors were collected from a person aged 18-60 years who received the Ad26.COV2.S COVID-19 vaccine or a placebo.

The CDR3 sequence: CASRPPGQGAYGYTF. Written as DNA, the CDR3 is TGCGCCAGCAGACCGCCGGGACAGGGGGCCTATGGCTACACCTTC. This chain uses TRBV5-1 with TRBJ1-2; 12 positions agree with TRBD1. J lost 4 bases, V lost 5 bases, and 6 bases had no gene match. This CDR3 has 15 amino acids. Germline V gene sequence: CDR1 SGHRS, CDR2 YFSETQ.

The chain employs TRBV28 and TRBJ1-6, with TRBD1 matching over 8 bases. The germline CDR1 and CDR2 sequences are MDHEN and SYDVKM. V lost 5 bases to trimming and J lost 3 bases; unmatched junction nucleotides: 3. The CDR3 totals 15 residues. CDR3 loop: CASSGQGIYNSPLHF. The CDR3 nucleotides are TGTGCCAGCAGTGGACAGGGTATCTATAATTCACCCCTCCACTTT.

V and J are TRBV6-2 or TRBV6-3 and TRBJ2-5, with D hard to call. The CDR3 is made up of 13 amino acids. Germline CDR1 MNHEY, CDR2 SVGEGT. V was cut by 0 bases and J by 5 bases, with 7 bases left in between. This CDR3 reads CASSYSSSETQYF. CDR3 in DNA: TGTGCCAGCAGTTACTCGTCATCGGAGACCCAGTACTTC.

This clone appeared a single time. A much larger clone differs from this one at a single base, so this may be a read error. CDR3 protein: CASSEEHSNQPQHF. In DNA, the CDR3 is TGTGCCAGCAGTGAAGAGCATAGCAATCAGCCCCAGCATTTT. The chain couples TRBV6-4 to TRBJ1-5; D gene unclear. V was trimmed by 3 bases and J by 0 bases, leaving 6 bases between them. In germline, CDR1 is MRHNA, CDR2 SNTAGT. The CDR3 runs 14 residues.

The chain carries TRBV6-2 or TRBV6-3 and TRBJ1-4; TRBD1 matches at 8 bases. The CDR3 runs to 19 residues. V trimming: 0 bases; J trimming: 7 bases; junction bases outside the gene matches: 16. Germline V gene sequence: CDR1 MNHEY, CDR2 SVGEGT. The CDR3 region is CASSYSYIGQGSTSEKLFF. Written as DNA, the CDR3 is TGTGCCAGCAGTTACTCATACATCGGACAGGGCTCGACAAGTGAAAAACTGTTTTTT.

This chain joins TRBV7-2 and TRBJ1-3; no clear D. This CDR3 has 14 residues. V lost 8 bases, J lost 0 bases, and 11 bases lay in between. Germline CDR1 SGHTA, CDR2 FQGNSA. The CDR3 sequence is CASSWEDSGNTIYF. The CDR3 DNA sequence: TGTGCCAGCTCTTGGGAAGACTCTGGAAACACCATATATTTT.

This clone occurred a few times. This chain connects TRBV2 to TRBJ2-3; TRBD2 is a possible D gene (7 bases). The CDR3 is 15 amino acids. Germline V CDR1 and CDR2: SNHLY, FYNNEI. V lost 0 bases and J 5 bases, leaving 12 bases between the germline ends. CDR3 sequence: CASSEAGGALDTQYF. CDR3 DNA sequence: TGTGCCAGCAGTGAAGCTGGGGGGGCGTTAGATACGCAGTATTTT.

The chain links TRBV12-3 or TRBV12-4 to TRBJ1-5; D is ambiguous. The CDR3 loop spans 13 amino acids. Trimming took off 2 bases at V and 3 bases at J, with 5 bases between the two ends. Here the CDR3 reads CASSLMVNQPQHF. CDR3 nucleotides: TGTGCCAGCAGTTTAATGGTCAATCAGCCCCAGCATTTT.

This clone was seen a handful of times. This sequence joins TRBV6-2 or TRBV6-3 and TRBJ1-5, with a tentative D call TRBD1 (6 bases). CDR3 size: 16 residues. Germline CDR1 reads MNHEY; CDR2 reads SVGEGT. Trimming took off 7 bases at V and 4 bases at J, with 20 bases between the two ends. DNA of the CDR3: TGTGCCAGCACCCCGGGGGACATGGCCGAGAATCAGCCCCAGCATTTT. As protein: CASTPGDMAENQPQHF.

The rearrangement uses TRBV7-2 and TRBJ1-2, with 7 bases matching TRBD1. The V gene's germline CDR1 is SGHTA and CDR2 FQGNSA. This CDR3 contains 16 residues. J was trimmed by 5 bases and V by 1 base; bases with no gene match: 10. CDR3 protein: CASSLVSGGALYGYTF. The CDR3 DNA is TGTGCCAGCAGCTTAGTGTCAGGGGGGGCCCTTTATGGCTACACCTTC.

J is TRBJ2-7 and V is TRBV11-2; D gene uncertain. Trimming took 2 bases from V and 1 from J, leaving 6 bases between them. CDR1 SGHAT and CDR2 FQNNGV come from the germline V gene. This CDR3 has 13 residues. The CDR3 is CASSLTPSYEQYF. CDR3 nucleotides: TGTGCCAGCAGCTTAACACCTTCCTACGAGCAGTACTTC.

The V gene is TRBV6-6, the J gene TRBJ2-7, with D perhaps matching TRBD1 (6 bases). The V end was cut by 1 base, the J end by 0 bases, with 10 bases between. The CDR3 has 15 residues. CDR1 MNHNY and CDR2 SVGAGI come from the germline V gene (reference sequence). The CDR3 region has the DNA TGTGCCAGCAGTTACTATCAGGGGAGCTCCTACGAGCAGTACTTC. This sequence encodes CASSYYQGSSYEQYF.

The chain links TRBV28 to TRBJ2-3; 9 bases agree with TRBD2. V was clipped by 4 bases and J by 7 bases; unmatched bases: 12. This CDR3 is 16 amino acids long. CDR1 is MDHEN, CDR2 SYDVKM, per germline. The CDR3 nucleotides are TGTGCCAGCAGTTCCCCGGGGCGGGGGGGGCGGAATACGCAGTATTTT. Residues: CASSSPGRGGRNTQYF.

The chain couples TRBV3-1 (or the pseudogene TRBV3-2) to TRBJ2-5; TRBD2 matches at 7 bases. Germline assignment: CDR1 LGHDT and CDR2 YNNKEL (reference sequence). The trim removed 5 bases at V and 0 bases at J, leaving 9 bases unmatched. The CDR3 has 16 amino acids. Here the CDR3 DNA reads TGTGCCAGCAGCGCCCGGGGAGCGGGAAACCAAGAGACCCAGTACTTC. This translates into CASSARGAGNQETQYF.

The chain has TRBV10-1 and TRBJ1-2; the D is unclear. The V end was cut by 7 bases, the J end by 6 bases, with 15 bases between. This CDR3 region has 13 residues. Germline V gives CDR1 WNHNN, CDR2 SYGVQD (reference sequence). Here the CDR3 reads CASKGGIKDGYTF. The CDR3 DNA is TGCGCCAGCAAAGGAGGGATCAAAGATGGCTACACCTTC.

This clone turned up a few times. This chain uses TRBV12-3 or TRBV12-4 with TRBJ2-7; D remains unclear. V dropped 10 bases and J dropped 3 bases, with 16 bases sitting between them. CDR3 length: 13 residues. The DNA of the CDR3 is TGTGCCACAGCGCGCGGAGTTGACTACGAGCAGTACTTC. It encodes CATARGVDYEQYF.

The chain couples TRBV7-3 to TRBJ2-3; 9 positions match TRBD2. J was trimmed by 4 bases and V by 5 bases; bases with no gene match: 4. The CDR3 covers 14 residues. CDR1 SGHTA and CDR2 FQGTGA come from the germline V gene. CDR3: CASSKAGGSDTQYF. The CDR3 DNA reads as TGTGCCAGCAGCAAAGCGGGAGGATCAGATACGCAGTATTTT.

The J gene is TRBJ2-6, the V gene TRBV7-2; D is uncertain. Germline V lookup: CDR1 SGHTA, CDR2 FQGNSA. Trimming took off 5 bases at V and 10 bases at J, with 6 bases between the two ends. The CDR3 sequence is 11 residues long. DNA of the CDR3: TGTGCCAGCAGCCCAGAGAACGTCCTGACTTTC. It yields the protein CASSPENVLTF. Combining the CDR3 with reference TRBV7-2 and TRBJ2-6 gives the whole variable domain GAGVSQSPSNKVTEKGKDVELRCDPISGHTALYWYRQSLGQGLEFLIYFQGNSAPDKSGLPSDRFSAERTGGSVSTLTIQRTQQEDSAVYLCASSPENVLTFGAGSRLTVL.

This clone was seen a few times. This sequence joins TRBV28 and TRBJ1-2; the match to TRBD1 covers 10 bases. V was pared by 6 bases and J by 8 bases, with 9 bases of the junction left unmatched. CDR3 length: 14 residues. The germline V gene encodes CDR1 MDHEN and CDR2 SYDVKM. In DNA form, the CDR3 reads TGTGCCAGCAGACCAAGACAGGGGGCGCTGGGCTACACCTTC. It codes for CASRPRQGALGYTF.

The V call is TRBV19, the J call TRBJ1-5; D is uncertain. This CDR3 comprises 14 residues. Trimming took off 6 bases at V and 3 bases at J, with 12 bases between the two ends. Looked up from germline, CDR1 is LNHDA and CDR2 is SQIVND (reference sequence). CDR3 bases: TGTGCCAGTAGCCTTGGACGGGTCAATCAGCCCCAGCATTTT. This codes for CASSLGRVNQPQHF.

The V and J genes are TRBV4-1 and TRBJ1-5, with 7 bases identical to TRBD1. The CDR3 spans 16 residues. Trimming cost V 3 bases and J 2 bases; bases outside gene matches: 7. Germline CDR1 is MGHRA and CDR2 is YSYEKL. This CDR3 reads CASSQYPGTGNQPQHF. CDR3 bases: TGCGCCAGCAGCCAGTACCCCGGGACAGGCAATCAGCCCCAGCATTTT.

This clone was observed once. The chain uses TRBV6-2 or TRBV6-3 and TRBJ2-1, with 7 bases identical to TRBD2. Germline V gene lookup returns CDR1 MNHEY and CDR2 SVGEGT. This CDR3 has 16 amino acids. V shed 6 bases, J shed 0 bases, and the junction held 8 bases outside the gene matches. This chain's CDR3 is CASSQLASSSYNEQFF. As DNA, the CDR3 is TGTGCCAGCAGCCAACTAGCGTCGAGCTCCTACAATGAGCAGTTCTTC.

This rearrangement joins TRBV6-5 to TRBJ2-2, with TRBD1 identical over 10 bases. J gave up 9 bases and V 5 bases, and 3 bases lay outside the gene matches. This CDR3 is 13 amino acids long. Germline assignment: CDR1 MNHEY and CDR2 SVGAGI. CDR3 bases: TGTGCCAGCAGTACTGACAGGGGGCGGGAGCTGTTTTTT. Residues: CASSTDRGRELFF.

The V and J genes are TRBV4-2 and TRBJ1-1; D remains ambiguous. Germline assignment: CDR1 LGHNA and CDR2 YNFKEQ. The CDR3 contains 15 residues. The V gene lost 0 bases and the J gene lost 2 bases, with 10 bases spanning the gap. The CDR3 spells CASSQDLGLNTEAFF. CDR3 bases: TGTGCCAGCAGCCAAGATCTTGGACTAAACACTGAAGCTTTCTTT.

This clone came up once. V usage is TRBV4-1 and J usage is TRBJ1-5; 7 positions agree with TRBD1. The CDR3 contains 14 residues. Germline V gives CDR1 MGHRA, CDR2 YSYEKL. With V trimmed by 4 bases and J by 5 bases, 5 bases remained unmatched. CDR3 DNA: TGCGCCAGCAGCCCTGGGACAGATTATCAGCCCCAGCATTTT. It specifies CASSPGTDYQPQHF.

CDR3 loop: CASSTDRGRMYEQYF. The DNA for the CDR3 is TGTGCCAGCAGCACGGACAGGGGCAGGATGTACGAGCAGTACTTC. This chain joins TRBV7-2 and TRBJ2-7; 9 nucleotides line up with TRBD1. Trimming at V came to 5 bases and at J to 4 bases, leaving 9 bases not matched to a gene. Germline CDR1 reads SGHTA; CDR2 reads FQGNSA. This CDR3 has 15 residues.

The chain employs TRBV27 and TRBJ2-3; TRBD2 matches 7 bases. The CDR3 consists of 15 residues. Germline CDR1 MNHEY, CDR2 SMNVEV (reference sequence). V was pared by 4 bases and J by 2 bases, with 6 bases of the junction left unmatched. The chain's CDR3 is CASSWASGTTDTQYF. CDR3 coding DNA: TGTGCCAGCAGTTGGGCTAGCGGAACCACAGATACGCAGTATTTT.

This CDR3 is CASSRSGRELFF. CDR3 coding DNA: TGCGCCAGCAGCCGTAGCGGGAGGGAGCTGTTTTTT. The rearrangement links TRBV4-1 to TRBJ2-2; 8 bases are shared with TRBD2. The V gene's germline CDR1 is MGHRA and CDR2 YSYEKL. CDR3 length: 12 residues. V trimming: 4 bases; J trimming: 9 bases; junction bases outside the gene matches: 1.

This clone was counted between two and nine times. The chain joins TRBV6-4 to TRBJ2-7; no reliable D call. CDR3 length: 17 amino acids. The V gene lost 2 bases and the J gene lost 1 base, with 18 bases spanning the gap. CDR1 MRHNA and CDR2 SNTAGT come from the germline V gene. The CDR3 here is CASSDPDIPDPSYEQYF. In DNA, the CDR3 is TGTGCCAGCAGTGACCCCGATATTCCGGATCCTTCCTACGAGCAGTACTTC.

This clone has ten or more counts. The CDR3 is CASRRTGSGANVLTF. The CDR3 DNA sequence: TGCGCCAGCAGGCGGACAGGGTCTGGGGCCAACGTCCTGACTTTC. V usage is TRBV5-1 and J usage is TRBJ2-6; TRBD1 aligns across 8 bases. J lost 1 base, V lost 5 bases, and 2 bases had no gene match. Germline lookup yields CDR1 SGHRS and CDR2 YFSETQ. The CDR3 length is 15 residues. The full variable domain, its missing parts supplied by reference TRBV5-1 and TRBJ2-6, is KAGVTQTPRYLIKTRGQQVTLSCSPISGHRSVSWYQQTPGQGLQFLFEYFSETQRNKGNFPGRFSGRQFSNSRSEMNVSTLELGDSALYLCASRRTGSGANVLTFGAGSRLTVL.

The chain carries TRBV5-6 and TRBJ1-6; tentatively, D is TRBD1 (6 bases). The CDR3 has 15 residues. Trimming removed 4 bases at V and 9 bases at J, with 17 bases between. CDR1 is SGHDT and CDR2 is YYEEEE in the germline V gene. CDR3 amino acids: CASSATGLFSSPLHF. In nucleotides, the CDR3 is TGTGCCAGCAGCGCAACAGGGTTGTTTTCTTCACCCCTCCACTTT.